The 17 T cell receptor beta chains reported below all come from one sample, sequenced in a study of cytomegalovirus exposure and HLA in healthy donors. Primers included in the PCR were 60 Vbeta and 13 Jbeta primers. Assay used: immunoSEQ multiplex PCR; TCRdb lists only in-frame clones, some missing. Of fewer than 150,000 clones in the sample, around 81% were seen once. Sequenced input: PBMCs. These TCRs come from a man in his forties in good health and CMV-seropositive.

This rearrangement joins TRBV29-1 to TRBJ2-2, with 7 bases identical to TRBD2. CDR3 length: 15 residues. CDR1 SQVTM and CDR2 ANQGSEA come from the germline V gene. Trimming at V came to 7 bases and at J to 0 bases, leaving 8 bases not matched to a gene. The CDR3 is CSGGGSLSNTGELFF. For the CDR3, the DNA is TGCAGCGGGGGGGGGTCCCTTTCGAACACCGGGGAGCTGTTTTTT.

This rearrangement joins TRBV6-6 to TRBJ2-7; D might be TRBD1 (6 bases). Trimming pared 6 bases from V and 0 bases from J, leaving 12 bases between. The germline V gene encodes CDR1 MNHNY and CDR2 SVGAGI (reference sequence). This CDR3 contains 14 residues. For the CDR3, the DNA is TGTGCCAGCAGCCCCACAGGGACCTCCTACGAGCAGTACTTC. Residues: CASSPTGTSYEQYF.

This rearrangement joins TRBV7-9 to TRBJ1-5, with D unclear. V was trimmed by 6 bases and J by 2 bases, leaving 11 bases between them. CDR1 is SEHNR and CDR2 is FQNEAQ in the germline V gene (reference sequence). This CDR3 is 14 amino acids long. Here the CDR3 DNA reads TGTGCCAGCAGTGACGACACGGGCAATCAGCCCCAGCATTTT. Encoded protein: CASSDDTGNQPQHF. The whole variable domain, filled in from reference TRBV7-9 and TRBJ1-5, reads DTGVSQNPRHKITKRGQNVTFRCDPISEHNRLYWYRQTLGQGPEFLTYFQNEAQLEKSRLLSDRFSAERPKGSFSTLEIQRTEQGDSAMYLCASSDDTGNQPQHFGDGTRLSIL.

The CDR3 spells CSVAGQASTEAFF. The DNA of the CDR3 is TGCAGCGTGGCGGGACAGGCCAGCACTGAAGCTTTCTTT. This sequence joins TRBV29-1 and TRBJ1-1; 8 positions agree with TRBD1. Unmatched junction bases numbered 7, after V lost 6 bases and J lost 4 bases. The CDR3 consists of 13 residues. From germline, CDR1 is SQVTM and CDR2 ANQGSEA.

V and J are TRBV9 and TRBJ2-1; 9 positions agree with TRBD2. CDR3 length: 12 residues. Trimming took 2 bases from V and 10 from J; bases not matched to a gene: 1. CDR1 is SGDLS and CDR2 is YYNGEE in the germline V gene. CDR3 bases: TGTGCCAGCAGCGTCGGACTAGCGGAGCAGTTCTTC. Protein: CASSVGLAEQFF.

There are a few counts of this clone. This chain uses TRBV7-8 with TRBJ1-2, with TRBD1 as a possible D gene (6 bases). The CDR3 has 15 residues. Germline V lookup: CDR1 SGHVS, CDR2 FQNEAQ. Trimming pared 0 bases from V and 4 bases from J, leaving 12 bases between. Written as DNA, the CDR3 is TGTGCCAGCAGCTTAGCGGGGGCCGAAGGCTATGGCTACACCTTC. Its translation: CASSLAGAEGYGYTF.

The rearrangement links TRBV29-1 to TRBJ2-1; a weak D match, TRBD1 (6 bases). The CDR3 is 15 amino acids. In germline, CDR1 is SQVTM, CDR2 ANQGSEA. Between the trimmed V and J ends, which lost 4 bases and 2 bases, there was a span of 15 bases. This chain's CDR3 is CSVVGFGTPYNEQFF. As DNA, the CDR3 is TGCAGCGTTGTGGGGTTCGGGACACCCTACAATGAGCAGTTCTTC.

As DNA, the CDR3 is TGCGCCAGCAGCTTGTTGGCAGTACAGAACACTGAAGCTTTCTTT. It is translated as CASSLLAVQNTEAFF. The rearrangement uses TRBV5-1 and TRBJ1-1, with D unclear. V gave up 1 base and J gave up 1 base, with 11 bases separating them. The CDR3 has 15 residues. Germline V gives CDR1 SGHRS, CDR2 YFSETQ. Filled out from reference TRBV5-1 and TRBJ1-1, the complete variable domain reads KAGVTQTPRYLIKTRGQQVTLSCSPISGHRSVSWYQQTPGQGLQFLFEYFSETQRNKGNFPGRFSGRQFSNSRSEMNVSTLELGDSALYLCASSLLAVQNTEAFFGQGTRLTVV.

This chain joins TRBV27 and TRBJ2-6; D gene ambiguous. The CDR3 has 15 residues. Germline V lookup: CDR1 MNHEY, CDR2 SMNVEV (reference sequence). V was trimmed by 3 bases and J by 2 bases, leaving 8 bases between them. The CDR3 DNA is TGTGCCAGCAGTTTCATTGACACTGGGGCCAACGTCCTGACTTTC. Its translation: CASSFIDTGANVLTF.

This clone was detected only once. The V gene is TRBV25-1, the J gene TRBJ1-2; D is undetermined. Between the trimmed V and J ends, which lost 3 bases and 3 bases, there was a span of 8 bases. CDR1 and CDR2 (germline): MGHDK, SYGVNS. The CDR3 has 13 amino acids. CDR3 sequence: CASSEVLDYGYTF. For the CDR3, the DNA is TGTGCCAGCAGTGAGGTCTTAGACTATGGCTACACCTTC.

The chain carries TRBV19 and TRBJ2-7; TRBD1 agrees at 7 bases. In germline, CDR1 is LNHDA, CDR2 SQIVND (reference sequence). With V trimmed by 4 bases and J by 5 bases, 8 bases remained unmatched. This CDR3 is 14 amino acids long. The CDR3 nucleotides are TGTGCCAGTAGTAGGTCGACAGGGCCCAACGAGCAGTACTTC. Residues: CASSRSTGPNEQYF.

This chain joins TRBV5-1 and TRBJ2-5; a weak D match, TRBD1 (5 bases). Germline V gene sequence: CDR1 SGHRS, CDR2 YFSETQ. This CDR3 has 14 amino acids. Deletions cut 1 base from V and 2 bases from J, with 9 bases between. This CDR3 is CASSLKTAQETQYF. The DNA for the CDR3 is TGCGCCAGCAGCTTGAAGACAGCTCAAGAGACCCAGTACTTC.

The chain uses TRBV5-1 and TRBJ2-1; D is perhaps TRBD1 (6 bases). Germline assignment: CDR1 SGHRS and CDR2 YFSETQ. The ends were cut back, 5 bases at V and 0 bases at J, with 15 bases in the middle. This CDR3 region has 16 residues. Here the CDR3 DNA reads TGCGCCAGCAGACGGGATTGGACAGACTCCTACAATGAGCAGTTCTTC. It codes for CASRRDWTDSYNEQFF.

The V and J genes are TRBV9 and TRBJ1-1, with TRBD1 as a possible D gene (5 bases). Germline loops: CDR1 SGDLS, CDR2 YYNGEE. V lost 0 bases and J 1 base, leaving 16 bases between the germline ends. This CDR3 has 17 residues. The CDR3 DNA reads as TGTGCCAGCAGCGTAGTTCCGGCGGACACAACGAACACTGAAGCTTTCTTT. Translating it yields CASSVVPADTTNTEAFF.

This clone was recorded once. The chain joins TRBV5-4 to TRBJ2-7, with 7 bases fitting TRBD2. Germline CDR1 is SGHNT and CDR2 is YYREEE (reference sequence). After removal of 0 bases from V and 0 bases from J, the junction contained 3 bases not matched to a gene. CDR3 size: 15 residues. The CDR3 DNA follows: TGTGCCAGCAGCTTGGGACTAGCCGACTCCTACGAGCAGTACTTC. Translating it yields CASSLGLADSYEQYF.

This chain connects TRBV19 to TRBJ2-1; D possibly corresponds to TRBD2 (6 bases). The V gene lost 5 bases and the J gene lost 9 bases, with 14 bases spanning the gap. The CDR3 extends over 13 amino acids. Germline V CDR1 and CDR2: LNHDA, SQIVND (reference sequence). CDR3 in amino acids: CASSFTTSTEQFF. Written as DNA, the CDR3 is TGTGCCAGTAGTTTCACTACTAGCACTGAGCAGTTCTTC.

This clone showed up just once. The V and J genes are TRBV23-1 and TRBJ2-7; 11 nucleotides agree with TRBD1. TRBV23-1 falls under the ORF class, with uncertain function. The CDR3 totals 18 residues. V shed 0 bases, J shed 7 bases, and the junction held 14 bases outside the gene matches. Written as DNA, the CDR3 is TGCGCCAGCAGTCAATCGATCCTGACCGGGACAGGGGGACATGAGCAGTACTTC. Protein: CASSQSILTGTGGHEQYF.